This T cell receptor (beta chain) was sequenced for a study of blood T cell repertoires in COVID-19. Study as a whole: Both acute and convalescent COVID-19 samples were obtained from the United States, Italy and Spain.

The junction had 3 bases not matched to a gene; V was cut back by 5 bases and J by 3 bases. Germline loops: CDR1 SGHVS, CDR2 FQNEAQ. This CDR3 has 13 residues. Participants had their cohort set by participant-reported clinical history. A remark on this clone: Other DNA sequences of this sample code for an identical CDR3.

In the source study's methods: Amplification of reference gene primers was used by the study to estimate nucleated cell counts. TCRdb's table, derived via immunoSEQ multiplex PCR, lists solely in-frame clones and lacks some. V and J calls and clone size are copied from that table; D and trimming were computed from the DNA. The sample records 200,000 to 250,000 clones, about nine tenths being singletons. This chain joins TRBV7-8 and TRBJ1-1; 7 bases agree with TRBD1. The origin of this receptor is a woman in her forties with acute COVID-19. Material: PBMCs or T cells enriched from blood (not recorded which). CDR3 nucleotides: TGTGCCAGCAGCCGACAGGGATACACTGAAGCTTTCTTT. It specifies CASSRQGYTEAFF.